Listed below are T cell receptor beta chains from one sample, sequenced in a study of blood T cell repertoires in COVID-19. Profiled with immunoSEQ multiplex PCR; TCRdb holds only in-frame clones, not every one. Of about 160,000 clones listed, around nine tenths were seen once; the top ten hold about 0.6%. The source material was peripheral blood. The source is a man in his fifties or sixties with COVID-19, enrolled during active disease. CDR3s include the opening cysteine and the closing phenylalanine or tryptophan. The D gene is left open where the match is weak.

CDR3: CASSQKLRQKSGNTIYF
D: -
V: TRBV3-1/TRBV3-2
J: TRBJ1-3

CDR3: CATSDIRGNYGYTF
D: -
V: TRBV24-1
J: TRBJ1-2

CDR3: CASSYWGTGNQPQHF
D: TRBD1
V: TRBV6-2/TRBV6-3
J: TRBJ1-5

CDR3: CASSLTRDSTDTQYF
D: -
V: TRBV5-1
J: TRBJ2-3

CDR3: CASSYSRVGDTQYF
D: -
V: TRBV6-5
J: TRBJ2-3

CDR3: CASSQEGGGRTDTQYF
D: -
V: TRBV4-2
J: TRBJ2-3

CDR3: CASSLLEYGYTF
D: -
V: TRBV28
J: TRBJ1-2

CDR3: CASCKGASYGYTF
D: -
V: TRBV7-2
J: TRBJ1-2

CDR3: CATSRDQDRGEKLFF
D: TRBD1
V: TRBV15
J: TRBJ1-4

CDR3: CARRERIINEKLFF
D: -
V: TRBV5-3
J: TRBJ1-4

CDR3: CASSTRGRPIEAFF
D: -
V: TRBV19
J: TRBJ1-1

CDR3: CAWSVKRETYEQYF
D: TRBD2
V: TRBV30
J: TRBJ2-7

CDR3: CASSFEPQSNQPQHF
D: -
V: TRBV28
J: TRBJ1-5

CDR3: CASSIARGSNQPQHF
D: -
V: TRBV19
J: TRBJ1-5

CDR3: CASSLGQGREETQYF
D: TRBD1
V: TRBV11-1
J: TRBJ2-5

CDR3: CASSSGATNEKLFF
D: -
V: TRBV18
J: TRBJ1-4

CDR3: CASSLDGNGPYEQYF
D: -
V: TRBV11-3
J: TRBJ2-7